This TCR beta chain came from a study of response to subunit inactivated influenza vaccine. Ten or more counts support this clonotype. As yet, its antigen is unknown. Here the CDR3 omits its conserved ending phenylalanine or tryptophan, so a read error is the likely source. Because the CDR3's place on the DNA is in doubt, the DNA is left out and the CDR3 is given as listed by TCRdb. Study-wide results and caveats: T cells newly recruited by each seasonal influenza vaccination are few, the authors suggested.

Using its own MiXCR run on the RT-PCR reads, TCRdb lists one record per CDR3 protein. The table records fewer than 250,000 distinct CDR3 sequences, about an eighth of them present only once. The CDR3 totals 8 residues, both ends included. V is TRBV12-3 or TRBV12-4 and J is TRBJ1-2. This material consisted of CD8+ T cells sorted from PBMCs, taken around 5 days after vaccination. This TCR came from a middle-aged man who received an inactivated influenza vaccine. CDR3 protein: CASIGRRG.